This TCR beta chain derives from a study of T cell responses to AZD1222 COVID-19 vaccine. At the level of the study: Second-dose groups at about 4 or about 12 weeks were pooled. Study results and caveats: Repertoire collection took place solely once the T cell response had peaked.

Here immunoSEQ multiplex PCR was the method, and the copy in TCRdb shows in-frame clones only, minus some. The sample carries about 120,000 clones, about 90% recorded once. Note on this clone: As yet, its antigen is unknown.

The CDR3 is 13 amino acids. CDR1 is SGHNT and CDR2 is YYREEE in the germline V gene (reference sequence). The V gene lost 5 bases and the J gene lost 0 bases, with 9 bases spanning the gap. Here the sequenced sample was peripheral blood, taken on day 0 of AZD1222 vaccination. The clonotype originates from an adult in good health. V gene TRBV5-4 combines with J gene TRBJ2-7, with D possibly being TRBD2 (6 bases). The CDR3 spells CASRLSGSYEQYF. Written as DNA, the CDR3 is TGTGCCAGCAGACTTAGCGGCTCCTACGAGCAGTACTTC.